These T cell receptor beta chains were read from a single sample in a study of shared clonotypes between healthy human individuals. Method: immunoSEQ multiplex PCR; TCRdb's copy keeps in-frame clones and lacks some. Here the sample spans about 1 million clones, approximately 70% being singletons. What was sequenced was memory CD4+ T cells sorted from blood. The source of these receptors is a young man in good health. Each CDR3 is given with its conserved first and last residue. Fields, in order: J gene, D gene, V gene, clone size, CDR3 protein, CDR3 DNA. D genes are given only for firm matches. A row's size may be missing; if present it is once, few, many or a size class.

J gene: TRBJ2-7; D gene: TRBD2; V gene: TRBV2; clone size: NA; CDR3 protein: CASSSLSGRFAYEQYF; CDR3 DNA: TGTGCCAGCAGTTCTTTGAGCGGGAGATTCGCCTACGAGCAGTACTTC
J gene: TRBJ2-2; D gene: NA; V gene: TRBV16; clone size: many; CDR3 protein: CASSQSGSNTGELFF; CDR3 DNA: TGTGCCAGCAGCCAATCAGGTTCGAACACCGGGGAGCTGTTTTTT
J gene: TRBJ1-3; D gene: NA; V gene: TRBV30; clone size: few; CDR3 protein: CAWSVMGNTIYF; CDR3 DNA: TGTGCCTGGAGTGTGATGGGAAACACCATATATTTT
J gene: TRBJ2-3; D gene: NA; V gene: TRBV9; clone size: NA; CDR3 protein: CASSPDGRGAQYF; CDR3 DNA: TGTGCCAGCAGCCCTGACGGCAGGGGGGCGCAGTATTTT
J gene: TRBJ2-1; D gene: NA; V gene: TRBV11-3; clone size: many; CDR3 protein: CASSLEGTFNEQFF; CDR3 DNA: TGTGCCAGCAGCTTAGAGGGGACCTTCAATGAGCAGTTCTTC
J gene: TRBJ2-7; D gene: NA; V gene: TRBV5-1; clone size: NA; CDR3 protein: CASSPTWYEQYF; CDR3 DNA: TGCGCCAGCAGCCCAACGTGGTACGAGCAGTACTTC
J gene: TRBJ2-7; D gene: TRBD1; V gene: TRBV18; clone size: NA; CDR3 protein: CASSPLPPAGTGPYEQYF; CDR3 DNA: TGTGCCAGCTCACCACTTCCTCCCGCGGGGACAGGACCCTACGAGCAGTACTTC
J gene: TRBJ2-3; D gene: NA; V gene: TRBV5-6; clone size: NA; CDR3 protein: CASSLVGSVTRADTQYF; CDR3 DNA: TGTGCCAGCAGCTTGGTAGGTAGCGTCACCAGAGCAGATACGCAGTATTTT
J gene: TRBJ2-3; D gene: TRBD2; V gene: TRBV6-6; clone size: NA; CDR3 protein: CASSTAGGAQYF; CDR3 DNA: TGTGCCAGCAGTACAGCGGGGGGAGCGCAGTATTTT
J gene: TRBJ1-2; D gene: NA; V gene: TRBV30; clone size: NA; CDR3 protein: CAWSEIGWAVNYGYTF; CDR3 DNA: TGTGCCTGGAGCGAAATTGGGTGGGCCGTCAACTATGGCTACACCTTC
J gene: TRBJ1-3; D gene: TRBD1; V gene: TRBV7-2; clone size: NA; CDR3 protein: CASSEDRGKGNTIYF; CDR3 DNA: TGTGCCAGCAGCGAGGACAGGGGGAAGGGAAACACCATATATTTT
J gene: TRBJ1-6; D gene: NA; V gene: TRBV19; clone size: few; CDR3 protein: CARLEGISPLHF; CDR3 DNA: TGTGCCAGGTTGGAGGGCATCTCGCCCCTCCACTTT
J gene: TRBJ2-2; D gene: TRBD1; V gene: TRBV19; clone size: NA; CDR3 protein: CASLTRQGVGGELFF; CDR3 DNA: TGTGCCAGCCTTACCCGACAGGGGGTGGGCGGGGAGCTGTTTTTT
J gene: TRBJ2-1; D gene: NA; V gene: TRBV19; clone size: NA; CDR3 protein: CASSISALYNEQFF; CDR3 DNA: TGTGCCAGTAGTATATCCGCCCTATACAATGAGCAGTTCTTC
J gene: TRBJ1-6; D gene: NA; V gene: TRBV6-1; clone size: NA; CDR3 protein: CASRGTGFNSPLHF; CDR3 DNA: TGTGCCAGCAGGGGCACAGGGTTCAATTCACCCCTCCACTTT
J gene: TRBJ1-6; D gene: TRBD1; V gene: TRBV6-1; clone size: NA; CDR3 protein: CASSDLTGASSPLHF; CDR3 DNA: TGTGCCAGCAGTGACTTGACAGGGGCCAGTTCACCCCTCCACTTT
J gene: TRBJ2-3; D gene: TRBD2; V gene: TRBV2; clone size: NA; CDR3 protein: CASSVTSGGSTDTQYF; CDR3 DNA: TGTGCCAGCAGCGTTACTAGCGGAGGGAGCACAGATACGCAGTATTTT
J gene: TRBJ2-1; D gene: NA; V gene: TRBV7-2; clone size: NA; CDR3 protein: CASNRDQDNEQFF; CDR3 DNA: TGTGCCAGCAACCGGGACCAGGACAATGAGCAGTTCTTC
J gene: TRBJ2-7; D gene: TRBD2; V gene: TRBV6-8; clone size: once; CDR3 protein: CASSSRLAGELYEQYF; CDR3 DNA: TGTGCCAGCAGTTCGAGACTAGCGGGAGAGCTTTACGAGCAGTACTTC
J gene: TRBJ1-1; D gene: NA; V gene: TRBV7-2; clone size: NA; CDR3 protein: CASSSDGGSTEAFF; CDR3 DNA: TGTGCCAGCAGCTCCGACGGGGGAAGCACTGAAGCTTTCTTT
J gene: TRBJ2-7; D gene: TRBD1; V gene: TRBV7-9; clone size: NA; CDR3 protein: CASSPQGDGAEQYF; CDR3 DNA: TGTGCCAGCAGCCCACAGGGGGATGGCGCCGAGCAGTACTTC
J gene: TRBJ1-5; D gene: NA; V gene: TRBV6-6; clone size: NA; CDR3 protein: CASRQGGNNQPQHF; CDR3 DNA: TGTGCCAGCAGACAGGGAGGCAACAATCAGCCCCAGCATTTT
J gene: TRBJ2-2; D gene: TRBD1; V gene: TRBV2; clone size: NA; CDR3 protein: CASKDRLSTNTGELFF; CDR3 DNA: TGTGCCAGCAAGGACAGGTTATCGACGAACACCGGGGAGCTGTTTTTT
J gene: TRBJ1-1; D gene: NA; V gene: TRBV4-3; clone size: NA; CDR3 protein: CASSQADSTEAFF; CDR3 DNA: TGCGCCAGCAGCCAGGCAGACTCCACTGAAGCTTTCTTT
J gene: TRBJ1-3; D gene: NA; V gene: TRBV7-9; clone size: NA; CDR3 protein: CASSPYPPGLSGNTIYF; CDR3 DNA: TGTGCCAGCAGCCCCTACCCCCCCGGGTTATCTGGAAACACCATATATTTT
J gene: TRBJ2-1; D gene: NA; V gene: TRBV5-1; clone size: NA; CDR3 protein: CASSGGRTLDNEQFF; CDR3 DNA: TGCGCCAGCAGCGGGGGACGGACCCTAGACAATGAGCAGTTCTTC
J gene: TRBJ2-5; D gene: NA; V gene: TRBV14; clone size: NA; CDR3 protein: CASSQAPIETQYF; CDR3 DNA: TGTGCCAGCAGCCAAGCGCCTATAGAGACCCAGTACTTC
J gene: TRBJ2-7; D gene: TRBD1; V gene: TRBV28; clone size: NA; CDR3 protein: CASSRDSRSYEQYF; CDR3 DNA: TGTGCCAGCAGCAGGGACAGTCGCTCCTACGAGCAGTACTTC
J gene: TRBJ2-2; D gene: NA; V gene: TRBV5-5; clone size: many; CDR3 protein: CASSLGGTSAGELFF; CDR3 DNA: TGTGCCAGCAGCTTGGGCGGGACGTCGGCCGGGGAGCTGTTTTTT
J gene: TRBJ2-7; D gene: TRBD2; V gene: TRBV5-1; clone size: NA; CDR3 protein: CASSPAGGSYEQYF; CDR3 DNA: TGCGCCAGCAGCCCAGCGGGAGGGTCCTACGAGCAGTACTTC
J gene: TRBJ1-1; D gene: NA; V gene: TRBV7-9; clone size: NA; CDR3 protein: CASSLVLRGNTEAFF; CDR3 DNA: TGTGCCAGCAGCTTAGTCTTGCGGGGGAACACTGAAGCTTTCTTT
J gene: TRBJ1-3; D gene: NA; V gene: TRBV5-1; clone size: NA; CDR3 protein: CASSQKGEPVNTIYF; CDR3 DNA: TGCGCCAGCAGCCAGAAGGGGGAACCCGTAAACACCATATATTTT
J gene: TRBJ2-7; D gene: NA; V gene: TRBV5-1; clone size: NA; CDR3 protein: CASSLLGEQYF; CDR3 DNA: TGCGCCAGCAGCTTGCTCGGTGAGCAGTACTTC
J gene: TRBJ2-1; D gene: TRBD2; V gene: TRBV11-2; clone size: NA; CDR3 protein: CASSLGLAPNEQFF; CDR3 DNA: TGTGCCAGCAGCTTGGGACTAGCGCCCAATGAGCAGTTCTTC
J gene: TRBJ1-1; D gene: TRBD1; V gene: TRBV7-8; clone size: NA; CDR3 protein: CASSFRQGGTEAFF; CDR3 DNA: TGTGCCAGCAGCTTCAGACAGGGTGGGACTGAAGCTTTCTTT
J gene: TRBJ1-2; D gene: TRBD1; V gene: TRBV27; clone size: NA; CDR3 protein: CASSFDRGGGYTF; CDR3 DNA: TGTGCCAGCAGTTTTGACAGGGGAGGCGGCTACACCTTC
J gene: TRBJ2-3; D gene: TRBD1; V gene: TRBV9; clone size: NA; CDR3 protein: CASSVDLSKGQRGDTQYF; CDR3 DNA: TGTGCCAGCAGCGTAGATCTAAGTAAGGGACAGAGGGGAGATACGCAGTATTTT
J gene: TRBJ2-7; D gene: NA; V gene: TRBV18; clone size: NA; CDR3 protein: CASSPAQSYEQYF; CDR3 DNA: TGTGCCAGCTCACCGGCGCAATCCTACGAGCAGTACTTC
J gene: TRBJ2-1; D gene: NA; V gene: TRBV19; clone size: NA; CDR3 protein: CASGYVGVAEQFF; CDR3 DNA: TGTGCCAGTGGGTATGTGGGGGTGGCTGAGCAGTTCTTC
J gene: TRBJ2-1; D gene: NA; V gene: TRBV11-3; clone size: NA; CDR3 protein: CASSRSLEQFF; CDR3 DNA: TGTGCCAGCAGCCGCAGCCTTGAGCAGTTCTTC
J gene: TRBJ1-5; D gene: NA; V gene: TRBV7-2; clone size: few; CDR3 protein: CASSESRGGYQPQHF; CDR3 DNA: TGTGCCAGCAGCGAAAGCCGTGGGGGGTATCAGCCCCAGCATTTT
J gene: TRBJ2-3; D gene: NA; V gene: TRBV7-3; clone size: NA; CDR3 protein: CASSPSTDTQYF; CDR3 DNA: TGTGCCAGCAGCCCTTCCACAGATACGCAGTATTTT
J gene: TRBJ2-1; D gene: NA; V gene: TRBV6-6; clone size: NA; CDR3 protein: CASRELGNEQFF; CDR3 DNA: TGTGCCAGCAGAGAACTAGGGAATGAGCAGTTCTTC
J gene: TRBJ1-5; D gene: NA; V gene: TRBV5-6; clone size: NA; CDR3 protein: CASSLGWDQPQHF; CDR3 DNA: TGTGCCAGCAGCTTAGGGTGGGATCAGCCCCAGCATTTT
J gene: TRBJ2-2; D gene: NA; V gene: TRBV5-1; clone size: NA; CDR3 protein: CASKEGYAGELFF; CDR3 DNA: TGCGCCAGCAAAGAAGGCTACGCCGGGGAGCTGTTTTTT
J gene: TRBJ1-2; D gene: NA; V gene: TRBV6-6; clone size: NA; CDR3 protein: CASSPGRGGFYGYTF; CDR3 DNA: TGTGCCAGCAGTCCAGGGCGAGGGGGATTCTATGGCTACACCTTC
J gene: TRBJ2-7; D gene: TRBD1; V gene: TRBV10-3; clone size: NA; CDR3 protein: CAIRGQGTFDEQYF; CDR3 DNA: TGTGCCATCAGGGGACAGGGCACCTTTGACGAGCAGTACTTC
J gene: TRBJ2-5; D gene: TRBD2; V gene: TRBV7-2; clone size: NA; CDR3 protein: CASSLVRLAGQETQYF; CDR3 DNA: TGTGCCAGCAGCTTAGTCAGACTAGCGGGGCAAGAGACCCAGTACTTC
J gene: TRBJ2-5; D gene: NA; V gene: TRBV2; clone size: NA; CDR3 protein: CASGLQMYQETQYF; CDR3 DNA: TGTGCCAGCGGACTCCAAATGTACCAAGAGACCCAGTACTTC
J gene: TRBJ2-3; D gene: TRBD1; V gene: TRBV14; clone size: many; CDR3 protein: CASSTLSGGGTQYF; CDR3 DNA: TGTGCCAGCAGCACGTTATCAGGGGGCGGTACGCAGTATTTT
J gene: TRBJ2-2; D gene: TRBD2; V gene: TRBV15; clone size: NA; CDR3 protein: CATRAGGLANTGELFF; CDR3 DNA: TGTGCCACCAGAGCGGGAGGACTGGCGAACACCGGGGAGCTGTTTTTT